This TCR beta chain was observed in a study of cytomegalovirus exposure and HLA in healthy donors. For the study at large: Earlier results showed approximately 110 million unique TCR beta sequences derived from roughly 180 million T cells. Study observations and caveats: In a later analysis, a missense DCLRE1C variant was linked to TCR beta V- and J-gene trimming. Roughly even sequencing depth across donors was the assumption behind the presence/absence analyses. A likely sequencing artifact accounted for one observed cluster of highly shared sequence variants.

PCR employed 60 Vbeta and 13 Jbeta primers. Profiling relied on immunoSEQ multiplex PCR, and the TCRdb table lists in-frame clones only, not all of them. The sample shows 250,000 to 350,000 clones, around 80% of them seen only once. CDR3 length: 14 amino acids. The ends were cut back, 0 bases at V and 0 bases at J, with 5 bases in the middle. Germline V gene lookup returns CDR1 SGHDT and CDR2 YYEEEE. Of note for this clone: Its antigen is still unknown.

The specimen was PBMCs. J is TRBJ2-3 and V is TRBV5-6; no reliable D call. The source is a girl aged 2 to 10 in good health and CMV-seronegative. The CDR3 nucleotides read TGTGCCAGCAGCTTGGGGCCCAGCACAGATACGCAGTATTTT. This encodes CASSLGPSTDTQYF.